Below, 2 T cell receptor beta chains from the same sample are listed, as sequenced in a study of CD8 T cells in ankylosing spondylitis. From the 5' RACE reads, TCRdb called clonotypes with MiXCR, one entry per CDR3 protein. This table holds more than 150,000 distinct CDR3 sequences, around a sixth found once. Material: blood, either unsorted or a sorted T cell fraction (not recorded which). These receptors were collected from a male donor aged 5-29 years with ankylosing spondylitis or in good health (not recorded which).

A few counts support this clonotype. The chain combines TRBV12-3 or TRBV12-4 with TRBJ1-1, with 7 bases that match TRBD1. V was pared by 5 bases and J by 0 bases, with 9 bases of the junction left unmatched. The CDR3 length is 16 residues. The CDR3 nucleotides read TGTGCCAGCAGTCTTAACAGGGGTCCGATGAACACTGAAGCTTTCTTT. Protein product: CASSLNRGPMNTEAFF.

This clonotype was seen repeatedly, ten times or more. The rearrangement uses TRBV7-2 and TRBJ1-6; D not resolved. Germline loops: CDR1 SGHTA, CDR2 FQGNSA. CDR3 length: 13 amino acids. V shed 3 bases and J shed 8 bases, with 8 bases lying between them. Here the CDR3 reads CASSLDGDSPLHF. The CDR3 coding sequence is TGTGCCAGCAGCTTGGACGGGGATTCACCCCTCCACTTT. The full variable domain, its missing parts supplied by reference TRBV7-2 and TRBJ1-6, is GAGVSQSPSNKVTEKGKDVELRCDPISGHTALYWYRQSLGQGLEFLIYFQGNSAPDKSGLPSDRFSAERTGGSVSTLTIQRTQQEDSAVYLCASSLDGDSPLHFGNGTRLTVT.